This T cell receptor (beta chain) was observed in a study of blood T cell repertoires in COVID-19. About the study: The United States, Italy and Spain were the sources of the acute and convalescent COVID-19 samples. PBMCs, B-cell-depleted T cells, or T cells were the source of the cDNA or gDNA that made up the material.

Study processing details: By means of reference gene primer amplification, nucleated cell counts were estimated. The method was immunoSEQ multiplex PCR; TCRdb's version includes in-frame clones alone and lacks a portion of them. The V and J calls and clone size come from that table; D and trimming were worked out from the DNA. The sample has about 140,000 clones, 80% to 90% seen once; the top ten hold roughly 1%. Germline-derived CDR1 and CDR2 are MDHEN and SYDVKM. Trimming left V 5 bases short and J 8 bases short, with 17 bases between. This CDR3 contains 14 residues. Sequencing input: peripheral blood. The chain uses TRBV28 and TRBJ2-3; the D is unclear. The source is a woman aged 45-65 years with acute or convalescent COVID-19. The CDR3 DNA sequence: TGTGCCAGCAGTATCCCGACCTACACGGGTACGCAGTATTTT. Protein sequence: CASSIPTYTGTQYF. The variable domain in full, completed from reference TRBV28 and TRBJ2-3, reads DVKVTQSSRYLVKRTGEKVFLECVQDMDHENMFWYRQDPGLGLRLIYFSYDVKMKEKGDIPEGYSVSREKKERFSLILESASTNQTSMYLCASSIPTYTGTQYFGPGTRLTVL.